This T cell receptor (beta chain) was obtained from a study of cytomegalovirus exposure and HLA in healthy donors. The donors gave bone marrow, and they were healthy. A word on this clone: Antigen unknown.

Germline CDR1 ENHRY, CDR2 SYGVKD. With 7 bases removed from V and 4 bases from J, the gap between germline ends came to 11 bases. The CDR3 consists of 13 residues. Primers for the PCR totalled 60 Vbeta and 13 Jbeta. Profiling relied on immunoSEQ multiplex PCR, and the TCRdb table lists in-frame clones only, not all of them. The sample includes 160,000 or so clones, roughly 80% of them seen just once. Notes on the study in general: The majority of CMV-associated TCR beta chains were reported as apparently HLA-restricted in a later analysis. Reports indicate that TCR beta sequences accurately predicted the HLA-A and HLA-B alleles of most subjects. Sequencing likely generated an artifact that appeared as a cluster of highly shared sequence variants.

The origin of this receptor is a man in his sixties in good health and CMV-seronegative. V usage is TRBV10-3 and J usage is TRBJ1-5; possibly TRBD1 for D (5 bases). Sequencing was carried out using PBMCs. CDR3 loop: CAITGTLNQPQHF. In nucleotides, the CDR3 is TGTGCCATCACAGGGACTCTAAATCAGCCCCAGCATTTT.